This TCR beta chain was identified in a study of post-analysis software for immune sequencing data. General study results and limits: For normalized Chao1 diversity, multiple sclerosis patients scored significantly lower than controls did. A handful of TRBV segments were significantly more frequent in patients than in controls. TRBV5-6, TRBV5-1 and TRBV20-1 were among these segments. Strong co-clustering by F measure linked samples that shared a preparation batch.

This clonotype has at least ten counts. What it binds is unknown. Trimming cost V 0 bases and J 13 bases; bases outside gene matches: 12. The CDR3 extends over 16 amino acids. Per germline, CDR1 MGHRA and CDR2 YSYEKL. Unique molecular identifiers tagged the TCR beta cDNA libraries. Researchers reported 400,000 to 550,000 cDNA molecules coming from approximately 0.95 to 9.8 million T cells. A single record per CDR3 protein comes from TCRdb applying MiXCR to the PCR reads. This table has around 250,000 distinct CDR3 sequences, 35% to 40% appearing once. The rearrangement links TRBV4-1 to TRBJ2-6; 7 positions agree with TRBD1. The sequencing sample was made of blood. The origin of this receptor is a girl aged 10 to 17 with multiple sclerosis. This chain's CDR3 is CASSQDWVGQQVVLTF. The CDR3 region has the DNA TGCGCCAGCAGCCAAGATTGGGTGGGACAGCAGGTAGTCCTGACTTTC.